The rows below give T cell receptor beta chains drawn from one sample of a study of glioma-infiltrating T cells. TCRdb reprocessed the multiplex PCR reads with MiXCR, giving one entry per CDR3 protein. The table has fewer than 500,000 distinct CDR3 sequences, more than 35% seen once. The sequenced sample consisted of glioma tissue, nonneoplastic brain tissue, or PBMCs (not recorded which). All receptors derive from a human donor with low-grade glioma or glioblastoma, undergoing nonglioma brain surgery, or in good health (not recorded which). The CDR3 runs from the conserved cysteine through the conserved F or W. A D gene is named only where the DNA matches it firmly. Clone size, where shown, is once, few, many, or a class for clones that have expanded.

v_gene	j_gene	abundance	d_gene	CDR3nt	CDR3aa
TRBV15	TRBJ2-5	-	-	TGTGCCACCAGCAGAGGCGAGACTAGGGTCCGAGAGACCCAGTACTTC	CATSRGETRVRETQYF
TRBV12-3/TRBV12-4	TRBJ2-1	-	-	TGTGCCAGCAGTTTCAACAGATACAATGAGCAGTTCTTC	CASSFNRYNEQFF
TRBV6-2/TRBV6-3	TRBJ2-7	many	-	TGTGCCAGCAGTTACCCTGCGAACGAGCAGTACTTC	CASSYPANEQYF
TRBV6-5	TRBJ1-1	few	TRBD1	TGTGCCACCTGGGACAGGGGTTACTCTGAAGCTTTCTTT	CATWDRGYSEAFF
TRBV15	TRBJ2-1	many	TRBD2	TGTGCCACCAGCAGAAGCGGGAATCTCTACAATGAGCAGTTCTTC	CATSRSGNLYNEQFF
TRBV7-2	TRBJ2-5	-	-	TGTGCCAGCAGCTTTAGGAGGAGCCAAGAGACCCAGTACTTC	CASSFRRSQETQYF
TRBV13	TRBJ2-7	-	TRBD2	TGTGCCAGCAGCTTGGGCATAGGGGGAGGTAGCGGGGGCTCCTACGAGCAGTACTTC	CASSLGIGGGSGGSYEQYF
TRBV6-1	TRBJ2-7	many	TRBD2	TGTGCCAGCAGTTCCTGGACTAGAGCTGACGAGCAGTACTTC	CASSSWTRADEQYF
TRBV15	TRBJ1-1	many	-	TGTGCCACCAGCAGAAGAGGTAACTCCAGGGGCACTGAAGCTTTCTTT	CATSRRGNSRGTEAFF
TRBV5-1	TRBJ2-5	-	-	TGCGCCAGCAGCTTGGTACCGGGGGAAGAGACCCAGTACTTC	CASSLVPGEETQYF
TRBV9	TRBJ2-1	-	-	TGTGCCAGCAGCGTAGACAGCGGTTCCTACAATGAGCAGTTCTTC	CASSVDSGSYNEQFF
TRBV20-1	TRBJ2-2	-	-	TGCAGTGCCATCTACACCGGGGAGCTGTTTTTT	CSAIYTGELFF
TRBV19	TRBJ1-2	few	-	TGTGCCAGTAGCCCTGGGGGACACAACTATGGCTACACCTTC	CASSPGGHNYGYTF
TRBV28	TRBJ2-3	many	-	TGTGCCAGCAGTTCCCGAGGGGTGACTAGCACAGATACGCAGTATTTT	CASSSRGVTSTDTQYF
TRBV20-1	TRBJ2-7	-	-	TGCAGTGCTAGAGAGGGGGCAAGCGGGTCCTACGAGCAGTACTTC	CSAREGASGSYEQYF
TRBV7-2	TRBJ2-1	-	TRBD2	TGTGCCAGCAGCTCGGGACTAGCGGTAGTCAATAAGCAGCTCTTC	CASSSGLAVVNKQLF
TRBV18	TRBJ1-2	-	-	TGTGCCAGCTCACCACAGACAATCAGATCTGTCGGCTACACCTTC	CASSPQTIRSVGYTF
TRBV7-6	TRBJ2-3	-	-	TGTGCCAGCAGCCCGGGGCCGGGCCAGCCCCAGTATTTT	CASSPGPGQPQYF
TRBV4-1	TRBJ2-1	many	-	TGCGCCAGCAGCCAAGATCGGGGAGTGAGCTCCTACAATGAGCAGTTCTTC	CASSQDRGVSSYNEQFF
TRBV2	TRBJ1-2	-	TRBD1	TGTGCCAGCAGTGGCGACAGGGTGTATGGCTACACCTTC	CASSGDRVYGYTF
TRBV4-1	TRBJ2-7	-	TRBD1	TGCGCCAGCAGCCCGGGGACAGGGGTCCTCGAGCAGTACTTC	CASSPGTGVLEQYF
TRBV7-2	TRBJ1-2	few	-	TGTGCCAGCAGCTTAGGGGGGGGCTCCAACTATGGCTACACCTTC	CASSLGGGSNYGYTF
TRBV24-1	TRBJ2-5	few	-	TGTGCCACCTCAGACAGGTTTTGGGAGACCCAGTACTTC	CATSDRFWETQYF
TRBV20-1	TRBJ1-5	-	-	TGCAGTGCTCTCCGGGGCGATAGCAATCAGCCCCAGCATTTT	CSALRGDSNQPQHF
TRBV5-5	TRBJ2-1	-	-	TGTGCCAGCAGCCTTAGCGGAAACTCCTACAATGAGCAGTTCTTC	CASSLSGNSYNEQFF
TRBV4-3	TRBJ1-5	-	-	TGCGCCAGCAGCCAAGAGCGGGCGGACTCGTTATATAGCAATCAGCCCCAGCATTTT	CASSQERADSLYSNQPQHF